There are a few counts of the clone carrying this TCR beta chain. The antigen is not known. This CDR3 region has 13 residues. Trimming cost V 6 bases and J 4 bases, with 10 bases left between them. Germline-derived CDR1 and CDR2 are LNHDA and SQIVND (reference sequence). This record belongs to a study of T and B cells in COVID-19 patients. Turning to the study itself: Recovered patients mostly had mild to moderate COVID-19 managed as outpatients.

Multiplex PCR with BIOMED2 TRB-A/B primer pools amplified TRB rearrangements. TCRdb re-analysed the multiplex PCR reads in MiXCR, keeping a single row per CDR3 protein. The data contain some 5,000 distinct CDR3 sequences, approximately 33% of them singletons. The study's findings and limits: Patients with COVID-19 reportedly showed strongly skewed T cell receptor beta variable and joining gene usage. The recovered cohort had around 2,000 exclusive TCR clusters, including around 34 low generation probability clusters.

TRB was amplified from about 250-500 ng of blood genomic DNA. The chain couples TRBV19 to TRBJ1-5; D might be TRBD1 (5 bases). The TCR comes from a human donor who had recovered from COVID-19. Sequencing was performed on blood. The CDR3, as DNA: TGTGCCAGTAGCCGGACACTTAATCAGCCCCAGCATTTT. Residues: CASSRTLNQPQHF.